This T cell receptor beta chain appears in the sequencing data of a study of human T cells and chemical hapten exposure. Study as a whole: The cohort included alopecia areata under or over 50% scalp, totalis and universalis.

Time point defined: patch test 1, 2 weeks after DPC sensitization. Treatment specified: therapeutic diphenylcyclopropenone sensitization with weekly scalp DPC. V dropped 4 bases and J dropped 2; count of bases not matched to a gene: 4. This CDR3 spans 15 amino acids. Germline loops: CDR1 SGDLS, CDR2 YYNGEE. TCRdb itself ran the RACE reads through MiXCR, one entry per CDR3 protein. The table lists 300,000 to 350,000 distinct CDR3 sequences, around 7% of them singletons. This clonotype is large (0.1 to 1%) by share. This TCR was recovered from a woman under 30 with alopecia areata. Some clones in this sample may be carry-over from other donors' samples. The J gene is TRBJ2-3, the V gene TRBV9; 10 bases map to TRBD2. This specimen consisted of whole blood, obtained in connection with sensitization to the hapten diphenylcyclopropenone (DPC). The CDR3 here is CASSQLAGPTDTQYF. CDR3 nucleotide sequence: TGTGCCAGCAGCCAACTAGCGGGGCCCACAGATACGCAGTATTTT. Using reference TRBV9 and TRBJ2-3 for the parts outside the CDR3, the full variable domain is DSGVTQTPKHLITATGQRVTLRCSPRSGDLSVYWYQQSLDQGLQFLIQYYNGEERAKGNILERFSAQQFPDLHSELNLSSLELGDSALYFCASSQLAGPTDTQYFGPGTRLTVL.